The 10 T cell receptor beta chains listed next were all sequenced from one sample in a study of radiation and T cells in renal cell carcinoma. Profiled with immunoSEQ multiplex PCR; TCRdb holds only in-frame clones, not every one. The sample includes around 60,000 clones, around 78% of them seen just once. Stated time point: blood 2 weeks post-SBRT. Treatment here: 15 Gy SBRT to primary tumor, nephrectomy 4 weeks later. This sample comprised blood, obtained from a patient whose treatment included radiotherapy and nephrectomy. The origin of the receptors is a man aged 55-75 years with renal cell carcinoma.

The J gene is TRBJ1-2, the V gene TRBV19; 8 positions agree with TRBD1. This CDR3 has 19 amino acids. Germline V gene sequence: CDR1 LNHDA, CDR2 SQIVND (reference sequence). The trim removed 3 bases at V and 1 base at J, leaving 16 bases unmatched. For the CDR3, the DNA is TGTGCCAGTAGTATGGTATTCGGGGCAGGGGGCAGTGGTAACTATGGCTACACCTTC. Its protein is CASSMVFGAGGSGNYGYTF.

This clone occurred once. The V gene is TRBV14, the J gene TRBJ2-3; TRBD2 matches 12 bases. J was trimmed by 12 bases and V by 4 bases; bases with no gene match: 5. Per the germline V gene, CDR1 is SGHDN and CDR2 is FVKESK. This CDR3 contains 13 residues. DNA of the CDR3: TGTGCCAGCAGCCTTGGACTAGCGGGAACACAGTATTTT. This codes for CASSLGLAGTQYF.

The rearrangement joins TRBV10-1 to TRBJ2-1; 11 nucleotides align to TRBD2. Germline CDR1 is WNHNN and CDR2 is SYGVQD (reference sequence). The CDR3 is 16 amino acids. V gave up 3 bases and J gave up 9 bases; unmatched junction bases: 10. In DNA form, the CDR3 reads TGCGCCAGCAGTGAATTAGCGGGAGGGAGGCCGGCTGAGCAGTTCTTC. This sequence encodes CASSELAGGRPAEQFF.

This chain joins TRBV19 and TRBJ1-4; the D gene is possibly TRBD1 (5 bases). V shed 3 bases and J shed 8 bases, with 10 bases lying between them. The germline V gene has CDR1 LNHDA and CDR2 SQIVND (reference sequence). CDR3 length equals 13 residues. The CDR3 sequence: CASSISRDEKLFF. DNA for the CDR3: TGTGCCAGTAGTATCTCCCGGGACGAAAAACTGTTTTTT.

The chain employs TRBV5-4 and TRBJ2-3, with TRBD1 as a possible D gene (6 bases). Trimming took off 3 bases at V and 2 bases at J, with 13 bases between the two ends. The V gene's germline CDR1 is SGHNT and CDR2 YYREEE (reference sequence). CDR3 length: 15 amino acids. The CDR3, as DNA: TGTGCCAGCAGCTCGGCCGGACAGCTCACAGATACGCAGTATTTT. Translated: CASSSAGQLTDTQYF.

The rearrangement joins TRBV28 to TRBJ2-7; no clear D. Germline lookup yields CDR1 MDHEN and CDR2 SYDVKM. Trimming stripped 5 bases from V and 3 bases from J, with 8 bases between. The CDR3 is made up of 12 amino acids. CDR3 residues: CASSLGLYEQYF. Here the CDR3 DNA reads TGTGCCAGCAGTCTCGGCCTCTACGAGCAGTACTTC.

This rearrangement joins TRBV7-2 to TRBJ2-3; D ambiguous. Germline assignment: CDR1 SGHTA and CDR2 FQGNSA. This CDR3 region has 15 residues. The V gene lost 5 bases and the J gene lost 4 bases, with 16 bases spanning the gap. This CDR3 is CASSLVPELADTQYF. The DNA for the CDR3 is TGTGCCAGCAGCCTAGTGCCCGAGCTGGCAGATACGCAGTATTTT.

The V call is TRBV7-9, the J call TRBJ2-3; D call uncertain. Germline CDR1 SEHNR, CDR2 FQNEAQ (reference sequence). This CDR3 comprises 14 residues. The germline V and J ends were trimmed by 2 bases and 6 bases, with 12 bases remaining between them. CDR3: CASSLYMGYDTQYF. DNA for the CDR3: TGTGCCAGCAGCTTATATATGGGGTACGATACGCAGTATTTT.

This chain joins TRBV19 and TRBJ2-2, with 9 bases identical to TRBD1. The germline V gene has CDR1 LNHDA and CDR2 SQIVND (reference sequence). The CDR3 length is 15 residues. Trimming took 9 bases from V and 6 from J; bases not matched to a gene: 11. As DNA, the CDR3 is TGTGCCAGCAAGAGGGGACAGGGAAGATCCGGGGAGCTGTTTTTT. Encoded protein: CASKRGQGRSGELFF.

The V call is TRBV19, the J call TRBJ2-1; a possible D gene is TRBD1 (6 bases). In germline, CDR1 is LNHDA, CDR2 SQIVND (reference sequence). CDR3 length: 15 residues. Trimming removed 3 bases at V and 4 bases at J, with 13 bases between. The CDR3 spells CASSISGVGYNEQFF. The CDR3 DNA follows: TGTGCCAGTAGTATTTCAGGGGTCGGATACAATGAGCAGTTCTTC.